The 15 T cell receptor beta chains below come from one sample, sequenced in a study of T cells in narcolepsy. Sequencing used immunoSEQ multiplex PCR; TCRdb keeps in-frame clones, though not all of them. The table shows about 32,000 clones, with roughly 80% occurring only once. Sample: memory (CD45RA-) CD4+ T cells from blood. These receptors were obtained from a human donor in good health.

J is TRBJ1-1 and V is TRBV6-1; 9 bases are shared with TRBD1. The CDR3 extends over 14 amino acids. J was trimmed by 6 bases and V by 4 bases; bases with no gene match: 6. Germline assignment: CDR1 MNHNS and CDR2 SASEGT. CDR3 sequence reads: CASSGTGGKAEAFF. The CDR3, as DNA: TGTGCCAGCAGTGGTACAGGGGGCAAGGCTGAAGCTTTCTTT.

This rearrangement joins TRBV6-1 to TRBJ1-2, with TRBD1 matching 7 bases. Germline CDR1 and CDR2: MNHNS and SASEGT. The J segment lost 5 bases and the V segment lost 7 bases, leaving 7 bases of the junction unmatched. The CDR3 covers 13 residues. The CDR3 here is CASIRTGGYGYTF. The CDR3 DNA is TGTGCCAGCATACGGACAGGAGGATATGGCTACACCTTC.

This clone came up a few times. The chain links TRBV7-6 to TRBJ2-3, with TRBD2 matching over 7 bases. Germline V CDR1 and CDR2: SGHVS, FNYEAQ. The CDR3 is 16 amino acids. V shed 0 bases and J 6 bases; nucleotides not matched to a gene: 9. CDR3 region: CASSLAGESGTDTQYF. In nucleotides, the CDR3 is TGTGCCAGCAGCTTAGCGGGGGAGAGCGGGACGGATACGCAGTATTTT. Full variable domain (rest looked up from reference TRBV7-6 and TRBJ2-3): GAGVSQSPRYKVTKRGQDVALRCDPISGHVSLYWYRQALGQGPEFLTYFNYEAQQDKSGLPNDRFSAERPEGSISTLTIQRTEQRDSAMYRCASSLAGESGTDTQYFGPGTRLTVL.

This clone occurred once. V gene TRBV18 combines with J gene TRBJ1-2; 9 positions match TRBD1. With 3 bases clipped from V and 10 bases from J, the junction kept 9 bases outside the gene matches. The length of the CDR3 is 14 residues. Germline assignment: CDR1 KGHSH and CDR2 LQKENI. The CDR3 DNA is TGTGCCAGCTCACCGGGACAGGGAAAAAGAGACTACACCTTC. Translating gives CASSPGQGKRDYTF.

V and J are TRBV7-9 and TRBJ1-2, with D hard to call. This CDR3 is built from 14 residues. The V and J ends lost 5 bases and 5 bases respectively, with 15 bases between them. Germline CDR1 is SEHNR and CDR2 is FQNEAQ (reference sequence). The CDR3 reads CASSGGEKVYGYTF. The CDR3 DNA follows: TGTGCCAGCAGCGGCGGGGAGAAGGTATATGGCTACACCTTC.

The J gene is TRBJ1-5, the V gene TRBV9; 7 positions agree with TRBD1. Trimming at V came to 4 bases and at J to 9 bases, leaving 10 bases not matched to a gene. The CDR3 has 14 amino acids. CDR1 SGDLS and CDR2 YYNGEE come from the germline V gene. The CDR3 DNA reads as TGTGCCAGCAGCACAGGGGACCCATCCATGCCCCAGCATTTT. The encoded protein is CASSTGDPSMPQHF.

The CDR3: CASSAGLSSYEQYF. The CDR3 bases are TGTGCCAGCAGTGCCGGACTGAGCTCCTACGAGCAGTACTTC. J is TRBJ2-7 and V is TRBV6-1; maybe TRBD2 (5 bases). This CDR3 contains 14 residues. The germline V gene has CDR1 MNHNS and CDR2 SASEGT. With 4 bases removed from V and 0 bases from J, the gap between germline ends came to 10 bases.

Here the CDR3 reads CASSAAAGEGYEQYF. CDR3 DNA: TGTGCCAGCAGCGCCGCTGCGGGAGAGGGGTACGAGCAGTACTTC. V and J are TRBV9 and TRBJ2-7, with 7 bases fitting TRBD2. Germline V CDR1 and CDR2: SGDLS, YYNGEE. The V segment lost 3 bases and the J segment 4 bases; nucleotides outside the gene matches: 10. The CDR3 runs to 15 residues.

The CDR3 region has the DNA TGCGCCAGCAGTGAGTACGGACAGGGAACTTCGGGGACTGAAGCTTTCTTT. It codes for CASSEYGQGTSGTEAFF. The rearrangement uses TRBV10-2 and TRBJ1-1; 8 bases match TRBD1. Germline CDR1 reads WSHSY; CDR2 reads SAAADI. The CDR3 length is 17 residues. The ends lost 1 base at V and 5 bases at J; junction bases unmatched: 12.

V is TRBV11-2 and J is TRBJ2-5; perhaps TRBD1 as D (6 bases). The J call may be incorrect, as the DNA end agrees better with TRBJ2-7. Germline CDR1 and CDR2: SGHAT and FQNNGV. This CDR3 has 14 amino acids. CDR3 coding DNA: TGTGCCAGCAGCTTATTAGGGACAAAGGACGAGCAGTACTTC. Its protein product is CASSLLGTKDEQYF.

J is TRBJ2-7 and V is TRBV6-6, with D perhaps being TRBD1 or TRBD2 (5 bases each). The V end was cut by 2 bases, the J end by 5 bases, with 10 bases between. This CDR3 comprises 13 residues. The germline CDR1 and CDR2 sequences are MNHNY and SVGAGI (reference sequence). The CDR3 DNA follows: TGTGCCAGCAGTTACCCGGGACGGGACGAGCAGTACTTC. Its translation: CASSYPGRDEQYF.

The chain uses TRBV5-1 and TRBJ2-3; the D call may be TRBD1 or TRBD2 (5 bases each). Germline V gives CDR1 SGHRS, CDR2 YFSETQ. This CDR3 has 17 amino acids. Trimming cost V 7 bases and J 4 bases, with 25 bases left between them. The CDR3 DNA is TGCGCCAGCGCGGGCCGGGGCCCGGTCCCATGGCCAGATACGCAGTATTTT. Translated: CASAGRGPVPWPDTQYF.

This rearrangement joins TRBV5-4 to TRBJ1-3, with D unclear. The germline V gene encodes CDR1 SGHNT and CDR2 YYREEE (reference sequence). There are 13 residues in the CDR3. Trimming took off 0 bases at V and 4 bases at J, with 5 bases between the two ends. CDR3 amino acids: CASSLGNGNTIYF. The CDR3 DNA reads as TGTGCCAGCAGCTTGGGCAACGGAAACACCATATATTTT. Supplemented by reference TRBV5-4 and TRBJ1-3, the full variable domain reads ETGVTQSPTHLIKTRGQQVTLRCSSQSGHNTVSWYQQALGQGPQFIFQYYREEENGRGNFPPRFSGLQFPNYSSELNVNALELDDSALYLCASSLGNGNTIYFGEGSWLTVV.

The chain couples TRBV14 to TRBJ1-1; possibly TRBD1 for D (5 bases). This CDR3 is built from 13 residues. Germline V gene lookup returns CDR1 SGHDN and CDR2 FVKESK. V lost 3 bases to trimming and J lost 1 base, with 6 bases between them. CDR3 sequence: CASSHRENTEAFF. CDR3 bases: TGTGCCAGCAGCCACAGGGAGAACACTGAAGCTTTCTTT.

There are a few counts of this clone. The gene calls are TRBV5-1 and TRBJ2-5; tentatively, D is TRBD2 (5 bases). The CDR3 has 14 amino acids. Germline CDR1 is SGHRS and CDR2 is YFSETQ. Deletions cut 0 bases from V and 0 bases from J, with 6 bases between. DNA for the CDR3: TGCGCCAGCAGCTTGGCGGGGAACCAAGAGACCCAGTACTTC. Its protein is CASSLAGNQETQYF.